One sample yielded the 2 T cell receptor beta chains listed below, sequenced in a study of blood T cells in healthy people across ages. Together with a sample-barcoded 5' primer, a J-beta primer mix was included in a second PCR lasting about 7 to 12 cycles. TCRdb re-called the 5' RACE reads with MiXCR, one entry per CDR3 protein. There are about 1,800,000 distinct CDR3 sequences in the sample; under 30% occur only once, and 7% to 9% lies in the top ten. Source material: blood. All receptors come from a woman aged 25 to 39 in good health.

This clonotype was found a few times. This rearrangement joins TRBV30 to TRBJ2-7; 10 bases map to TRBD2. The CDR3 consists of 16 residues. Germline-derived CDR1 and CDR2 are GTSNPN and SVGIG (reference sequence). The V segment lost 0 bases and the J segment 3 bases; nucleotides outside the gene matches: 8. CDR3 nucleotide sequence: TGTGCCTGGAGTGTACCCCGGACTAGCGGAGACTACGAGCAGTACTTC. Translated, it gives CAWSVPRTSGDYEQYF.

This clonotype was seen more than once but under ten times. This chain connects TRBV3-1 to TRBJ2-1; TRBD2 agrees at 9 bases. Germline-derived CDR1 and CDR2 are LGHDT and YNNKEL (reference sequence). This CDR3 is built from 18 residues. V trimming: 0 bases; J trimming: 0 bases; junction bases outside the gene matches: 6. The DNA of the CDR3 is TGTGCCAGCAGCCAAGATCGGGGCGGGGGGGCCTCCTACAATGAGCAGTTCTTC. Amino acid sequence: CASSQDRGGGASYNEQFF.